Listed below are T cell receptor beta chains from one sample, sequenced in a study of beta chain features in type 1 diabetes. Sequenced by immunoSEQ multiplex PCR; TCRdb stores in-frame clones only, minus some. The sample shows about 660,000 clones, over 11% of them seen only once. What was sequenced was naive CD4+ T cells from blood. The receptors were gathered from a man aged 18-30 years with type 1 diabetes. Each CDR3 is given with its conserved first and last residue. The D gene is left open where the match is weak. Clone sizes are given selectively: once, few, many, or a class where the clone is expanded.

d_call,clone_size,j_call,cdr3_length,v_call,cdr3_nt,cdr3_aa
TRBD2,few,TRBJ2-3,14,TRBV7-2,TGTGCCAGCAGCCTCGGGACTAGCGGGAATACGCAGTATTTT,CASSLGTSGNTQYF
NA,NA,TRBJ2-7,14,TRBV5-1,TGCGCCAGCAGCTTGGTTGTTAGCTCGGACGAGCAGTACTTC,CASSLVVSSDEQYF
NA,few,TRBJ1-3,14,TRBV30,TGTGCCTGGAGTTGGAGGAGCTCTGGAAACACCATATATTTT,CAWSWRSSGNTIYF
NA,NA,TRBJ2-1,11,TRBV7-2,TGTGCCAGCAGCTTAAAAAATGAGCAGTTCTTC,CASSLKNEQFF
NA,NA,TRBJ2-7,15,TRBV27,TGTGCCAGCAGTCCGAGAGGACTCTTCTCCTACGAGCAGTACTTC,CASSPRGLFSYEQYF
NA,NA,TRBJ1-3,13,TRBV5-4,TGTGCCCTTGGGGGGACCTCTGGAAACACCATATATTTT,CALGGTSGNTIYF
NA,few,TRBJ1-2,15,TRBV6-5,TGTGCCAGCAGTTACTCGATAAGGCTTAACTATGGCTACACCTTC,CASSYSIRLNYGYTF
NA,NA,TRBJ2-5,12,TRBV2,TGTGCCAGCAGATCGACAGGAGAGACCCAGTACTTC,CASRSTGETQYF
NA,few,TRBJ2-7,12,TRBV21-1,TGTGCCAGCAGACGGGAAGCCTACGAGCAGTACTTC,CASRREAYEQYF
TRBD2,few,TRBJ2-2,14,TRBV7-9,TGTGCCAGCAGCTTCTTGACTAGCCCCGGGGAGCTGTTTTTT,CASSFLTSPGELFF
TRBD1,NA,TRBJ2-2,16,TRBV2,TGTGCCAGCAGGATCCGACAGGGGCCGAACACCGGGGAGCTGTTTTTT,CASRIRQGPNTGELFF
NA,few,TRBJ2-1,17,TRBV4-1,TGCGCCAGCAGCAGCCCGGAGAGGAGGGGGTCCTACAATGAGCAGTTCTTC,CASSSPERRGSYNEQFF
TRBD1,NA,TRBJ1-1,14,TRBV7-2,TGTGCCAGCAGCTTACAGGGGGCAGACACTGAAGCTTTCTTT,CASSLQGADTEAFF
TRBD1,NA,TRBJ1-2,13,TRBV28,TGTGCCAGCAGTGGGGACAGGGGCTATGGCTACACCTTC,CASSGDRGYGYTF
NA,NA,TRBJ2-6,17,TRBV7-3,TGTGCCAGCAGCTCCCCCGAGGGCCGGAGTGGGGCCAACGTCCTGACTTTC,CASSSPEGRSGANVLTF
TRBD1,NA,TRBJ2-1,16,TRBV14,TGTGCCAGCAGCCAAGATACAGGGGGCCTCTACAATGAGCAGTTCTTC,CASSQDTGGLYNEQFF
NA,few,TRBJ1-1,11,TRBV7-9,TGTGCCAGCAGCTATCCGGGACCCCCCATCTTT,CASSYPGPPIF
NA,NA,TRBJ1-1,15,TRBV7-6,TGTGCCAGCAGCTTAGCGTCAGGGCTGAACACTGAAGCTTTCTTT,CASSLASGLNTEAFF
NA,few,TRBJ2-1,11,TRBV30,TGTGCCTGTCGGAGGGGAGGTGAGCAGTTCTTC,CACRRGGEQFF
NA,NA,TRBJ2-5,14,TRBV28,TGTGCCAGCAGCCAGGGGTCTTTGGGGGAGACCCAGTACTTC,CASSQGSLGETQYF
TRBD2,NA,TRBJ2-2,14,TRBV6-1,TGTGCCAGCAGGACTAGCGGGAACACCGGGGAGCTGTTTTTT,CASRTSGNTGELFF
NA,few,TRBJ2-1,12,TRBV28,TGTGCCAGCAGTCCTCTTTACAATGAGCAGTTCTTC,CASSPLYNEQFF
TRBD1,few,TRBJ1-6,13,TRBV2,TGTGCCAGCAGTGAGACAGGGATCTCACCCCTCCACTTT,CASSETGISPLHF
NA,once,TRBJ1-5,14,TRBV7-9,TGTGCCAGCAGCTTACAGGGTACCAATCAGCCCCAGCATTTT,CASSLQGTNQPQHF
NA,once,TRBJ1-2,14,TRBV28,TGTGCCAGCAGTTTTGGGCAGGGCCCCTATGGCTACACCTTC,CASSFGQGPYGYTF
NA,NA,TRBJ2-7,15,TRBV4-2,TGTGCCAGCAGCCAAGATCCCGGGAGCCGCTCCGAGCAGTACTTC,CASSQDPGSRSEQYF
NA,NA,TRBJ2-5,13,TRBV7-7,TGTGCTAGCAGCTTATCCCAGCAAGAGACCCAGTACTTC,CASSLSQQETQYF
NA,NA,TRBJ2-7,12,TRBV30,TGTGCCTGGAGTGCGGCAGGCTACGAGCAGTACTTC,CAWSAAGYEQYF
TRBD1,NA,TRBJ1-1,15,TRBV11-1,TGTGCCAGCAGCTTATACGGACAGGTTAACACTGAAGCTTTCTTT,CASSLYGQVNTEAFF
TRBD1,few,TRBJ1-4,13,TRBV6-4,TGTGCCAGCAGTGACTCGGGACAGGGGAGACTGTTTTTT,CASSDSGQGRLFF
NA,NA,TRBJ2-5,12,TRBV7-8,TGTGCCAGCAGCTTAGCGCTTCTGGGCCAGTACTTC,CASSLALLGQYF
NA,few,TRBJ1-1,12,TRBV5-1,TGCGCCAGCAGCCCCGGGGGCCCTGAAGCTTTCTTT,CASSPGGPEAFF
NA,NA,TRBJ1-1,15,TRBV7-2,TGTGCCAGCAGCTCCAACGGGCTCATGAACACTGAAGCTTTCTTT,CASSSNGLMNTEAFF
NA,few,TRBJ1-1,13,TRBV7-2,TGTGCCAGCAGCTTAGGGGGGGACGCTGAAGCTTTCTTT,CASSLGGDAEAFF
NA,few,TRBJ2-4,11,TRBV6-5,TGTGCCAGCAGTTCAGTAAACATTCAGTACTTC,CASSSVNIQYF
TRBD1,NA,TRBJ2-5,14,TRBV28,TGTGCCAGTCAGGACAGGGAATCATCGGAGACCCAGTACTTC,CASQDRESSETQYF
NA,NA,TRBJ2-1,15,TRBV15,TGTGCCACCAGCAGAGCGGGGCCGCCTAAGAATGAGCAGTTCTTC,CATSRAGPPKNEQFF
TRBD1,few,TRBJ1-2,15,TRBV7-2,TGTGCCAGCAGCTTAGCTGAGCAGGGGGTGGGTGGCTACACCTTC,CASSLAEQGVGGYTF
TRBD1,few,TRBJ2-5,17,TRBV9,TGTGCCAGCAGCGTAGGGTACCAGGGGGCGGGTTCGGAGACCCAGTACTTC,CASSVGYQGAGSETQYF
NA,NA,TRBJ2-4,14,TRBV30,TGTGCCGGGAAAGCTGACCTAGCCAAAAACATTCAGTACTTC,CAGKADLAKNIQYF
TRBD1,NA,TRBJ2-5,14,TRBV18,TGTGCCAGCTCACCGGGACAGGGTCCAGAGACCCAGTACTTC,CASSPGQGPETQYF
NA,NA,TRBJ2-5,14,TRBV7-9,TGTGCCAGCAGCTTAGCAGGGGCGGTGAAGACCCAGTACTTC,CASSLAGAVKTQYF
NA,NA,TRBJ2-6,14,TRBV5-1,TGCGCCAGCAGCTTGGACGCGGGGGCCAACGTCCTGACTTTC,CASSLDAGANVLTF
TRBD2,few,TRBJ2-4,16,TRBV6-5,TGTGCCAGCAGTTGGACTAGCGGGGTAGCCAAAAACATTCAGTACTTC,CASSWTSGVAKNIQYF
TRBD2,NA,TRBJ2-7,15,TRBV5-1,TGCGCCAGCAGTCGGTCGAGCGGGAGCTCCTACGAGCAGTACTTC,CASSRSSGSSYEQYF
NA,NA,TRBJ2-7,14,TRBV7-9,TGTGCCAGCAGCTTAACCCAGGGGACCTACGAGCAGTACTTC,CASSLTQGTYEQYF